This TCR beta chain was recovered during a study of a mutant IDH1 vaccine in newly diagnosed glioma. In the study overall: Patients got their first vaccination 4-6 weeks after radiotherapy alone, or with temozolomide cycles. Patients got radiotherapy, temozolomide, or both beforehand, and most got both. Findings and limits, study-wide: Seemingly, pseudoprogression had no relation to changes in the top peripheral T cell clonotypes.

Time point in this sample: week 23, last vaccination. Each vaccine dose was 300 ug of mutant IDH1 20-mer peptide, with topical imiquimod. Points on this clone: Its antigen is unidentified.

The data were produced by immunoSEQ multiplex PCR, yet TCRdb's version contains in-frame clones alone and is incomplete. Found here are 52,000 or so clones, over 70% of them singletons; the top ten hold more than 5.5%. In germline, CDR1 is LNHNV, CDR2 YYDKDF (reference sequence). CDR3 length: 13 amino acids. V dropped 5 bases and J dropped 4; count of bases not matched to a gene: 2. This material consisted of PBMCs, taken from a glioma patient whose treatment included an IDH1 peptide vaccine. This chain uses TRBV15 with TRBJ1-3, with 7 positions matching TRBD1. The TCR comes from a man aged 40-55 years with glioma. CDR3 region: CATSLQGGNTIYF. The CDR3 nucleotides read TGTGCCACCAGCCTACAGGGGGGAAACACCATATATTTT.